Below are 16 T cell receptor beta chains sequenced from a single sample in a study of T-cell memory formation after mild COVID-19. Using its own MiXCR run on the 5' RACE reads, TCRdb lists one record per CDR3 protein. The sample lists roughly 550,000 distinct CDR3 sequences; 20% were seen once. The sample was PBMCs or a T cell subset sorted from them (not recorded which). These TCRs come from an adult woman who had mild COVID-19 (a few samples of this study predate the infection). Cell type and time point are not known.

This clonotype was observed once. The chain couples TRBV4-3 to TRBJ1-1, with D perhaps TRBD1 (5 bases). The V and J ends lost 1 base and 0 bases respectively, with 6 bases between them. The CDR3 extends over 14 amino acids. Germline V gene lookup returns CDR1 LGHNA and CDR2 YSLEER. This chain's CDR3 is CASSQGGMNTEAFF. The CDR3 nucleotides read TGCGCCAGCAGCCAAGGGGGGATGAACACTGAAGCTTTCTTT.

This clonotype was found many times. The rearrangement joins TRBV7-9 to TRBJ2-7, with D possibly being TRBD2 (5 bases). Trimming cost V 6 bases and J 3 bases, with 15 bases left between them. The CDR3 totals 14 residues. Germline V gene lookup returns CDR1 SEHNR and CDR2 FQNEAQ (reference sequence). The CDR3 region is CASSWTGRDYEQYF. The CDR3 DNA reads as TGTGCCAGCAGTTGGACCGGCCGGGACTACGAGCAGTACTTC.

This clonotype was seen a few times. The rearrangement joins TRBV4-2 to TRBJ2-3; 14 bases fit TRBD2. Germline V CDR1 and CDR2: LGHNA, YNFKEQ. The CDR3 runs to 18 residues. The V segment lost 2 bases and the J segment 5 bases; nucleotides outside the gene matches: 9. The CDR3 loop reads CASSQPRQGLAGVDTQYF. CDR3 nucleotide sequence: TGTGCCAGCAGCCAACCCCGACAGGGACTAGCGGGAGTAGATACGCAGTATTTT.

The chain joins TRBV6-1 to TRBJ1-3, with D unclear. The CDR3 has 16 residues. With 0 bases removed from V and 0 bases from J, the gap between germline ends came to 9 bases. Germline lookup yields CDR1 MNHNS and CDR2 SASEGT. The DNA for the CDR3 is TGTGCCAGCAGTGAAGCGGGTCGGACCTCTGGAAACACCATATATTTT. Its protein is CASSEAGRTSGNTIYF.

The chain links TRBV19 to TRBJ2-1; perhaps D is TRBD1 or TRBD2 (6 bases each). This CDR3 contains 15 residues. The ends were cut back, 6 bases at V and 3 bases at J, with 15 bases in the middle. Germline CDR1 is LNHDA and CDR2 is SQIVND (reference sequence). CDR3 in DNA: TGTGCCAGTAGAATTACACAGGGAGGCTACAATGAGCAGTTCTTC. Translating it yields CASRITQGGYNEQFF.

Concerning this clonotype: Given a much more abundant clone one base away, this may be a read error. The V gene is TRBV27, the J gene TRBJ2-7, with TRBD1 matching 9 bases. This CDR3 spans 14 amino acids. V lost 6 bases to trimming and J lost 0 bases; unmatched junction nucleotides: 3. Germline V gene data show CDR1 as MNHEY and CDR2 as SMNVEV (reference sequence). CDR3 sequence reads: CASSMTGGSYEQYF. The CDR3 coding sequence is TGTGCCAGCAGCATGACAGGGGGCTCCTACGAGCAGTACTTC.

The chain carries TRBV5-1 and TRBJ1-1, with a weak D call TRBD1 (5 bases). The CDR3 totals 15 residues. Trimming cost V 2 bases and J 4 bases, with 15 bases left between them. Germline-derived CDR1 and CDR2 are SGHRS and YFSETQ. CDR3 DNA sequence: TGCGCCAGCAGCTTCTCAGGGTTTTTGGGCACTGAAGCTTTCTTT. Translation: CASSFSGFLGTEAFF.

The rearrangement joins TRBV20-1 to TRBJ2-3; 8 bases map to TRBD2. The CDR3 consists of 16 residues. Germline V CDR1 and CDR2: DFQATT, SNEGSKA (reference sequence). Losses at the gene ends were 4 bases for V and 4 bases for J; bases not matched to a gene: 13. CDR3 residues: CSATTPGLGDSDTQYF. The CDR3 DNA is TGCAGTGCTACAACTCCGGGACTAGGCGACTCAGATACGCAGTATTTT.

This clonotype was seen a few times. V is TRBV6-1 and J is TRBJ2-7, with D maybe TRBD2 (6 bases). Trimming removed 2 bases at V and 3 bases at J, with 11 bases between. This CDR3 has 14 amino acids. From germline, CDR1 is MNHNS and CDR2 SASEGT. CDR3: CASSEWRGIYEQYF. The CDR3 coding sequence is TGTGCCAGCAGTGAATGGCGGGGTATCTACGAGCAGTACTTC.

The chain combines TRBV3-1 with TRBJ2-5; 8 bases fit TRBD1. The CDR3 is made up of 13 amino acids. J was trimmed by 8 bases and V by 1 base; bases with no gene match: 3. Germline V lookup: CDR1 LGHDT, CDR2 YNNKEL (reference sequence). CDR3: CASSQVSGGTQYF. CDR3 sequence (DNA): TGTGCCAGCAGCCAAGTTTCAGGGGGCACCCAGTACTTC.

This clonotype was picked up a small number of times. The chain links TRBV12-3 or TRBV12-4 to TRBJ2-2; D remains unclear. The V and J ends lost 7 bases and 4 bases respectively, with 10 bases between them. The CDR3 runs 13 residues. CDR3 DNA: TGTGCCAGCACCCCCGCCACCACCGGGGAGCTGTTTTTT. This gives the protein CASTPATTGELFF.

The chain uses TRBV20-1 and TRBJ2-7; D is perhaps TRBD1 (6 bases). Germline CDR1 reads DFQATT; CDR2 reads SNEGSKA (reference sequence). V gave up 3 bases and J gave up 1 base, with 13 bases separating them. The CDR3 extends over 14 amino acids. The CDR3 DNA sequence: TGCAGTGCTAGTTTGGGGGCCTTATCCTACGAGCAGTACTTC. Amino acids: CSASLGALSYEQYF.

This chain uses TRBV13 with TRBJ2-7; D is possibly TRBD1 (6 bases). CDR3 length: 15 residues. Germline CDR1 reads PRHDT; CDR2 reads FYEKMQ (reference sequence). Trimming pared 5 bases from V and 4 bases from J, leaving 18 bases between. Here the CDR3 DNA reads TGTGCCAGCAGCAATGCCGGACTGAGGGGGTACGAGCAGTACTTC. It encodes CASSNAGLRGYEQYF.

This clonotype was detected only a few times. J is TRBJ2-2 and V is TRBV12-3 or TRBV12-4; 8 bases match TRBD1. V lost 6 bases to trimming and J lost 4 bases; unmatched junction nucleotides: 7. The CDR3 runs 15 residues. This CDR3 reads CASRNQGALTGELFF. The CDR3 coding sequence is TGTGCCAGCAGGAATCAGGGGGCGCTCACCGGGGAGCTGTTTTTT.

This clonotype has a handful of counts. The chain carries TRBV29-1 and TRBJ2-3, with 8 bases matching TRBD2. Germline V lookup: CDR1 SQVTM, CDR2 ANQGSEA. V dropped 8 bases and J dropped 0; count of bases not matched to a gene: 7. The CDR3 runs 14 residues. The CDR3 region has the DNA TGCAGCATACTAGCGGCACTTAGCACAGATACGCAGTATTTT. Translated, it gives CSILAALSTDTQYF.

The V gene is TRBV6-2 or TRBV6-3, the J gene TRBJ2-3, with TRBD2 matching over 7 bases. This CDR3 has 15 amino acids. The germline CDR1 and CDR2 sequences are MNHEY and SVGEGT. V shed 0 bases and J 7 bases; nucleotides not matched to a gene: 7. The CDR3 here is CASSYSSSGPNTQYF. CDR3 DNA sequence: TGTGCCAGCAGTTACTCGAGTAGCGGGCCGAATACGCAGTATTTT.